The 27 T cell receptor beta chains presented below share a single source sample, sequenced in a study of blood T cell repertoires in COVID-19. Assay: immunoSEQ multiplex PCR; the TCRdb copy retains only in-frame clones and omits some. The profile shows 250,000 to 400,000 clones, around 84% of them singletons. Sequencing was done on a sample of PBMCs or T cells enriched from blood (not recorded which). Source of these receptors: a woman aged 25-40 years who had been exposed to COVID-19.

The chain employs TRBV6-5 and TRBJ1-2; TRBD1 agrees at 8 bases. Germline-derived CDR1 and CDR2 are MNHEY and SVGAGI. The length of the CDR3 is 14 residues. V lost 6 bases to trimming and J lost 7 bases; unmatched junction nucleotides: 10. In DNA, the CDR3 is TGTGCCAGCAGACTACAGACAGGGGACGGTGGCTACACCTTC. It encodes CASRLQTGDGGYTF.

V and J are TRBV19 and TRBJ2-7, with D hard to call. Germline V CDR1 and CDR2: LNHDA, SQIVND (reference sequence). CDR3 size: 12 residues. Between the trimmed V and J ends, which lost 5 bases and 4 bases, there was a span of 9 bases. The chain's CDR3 is CASSFDLYEQYF. For the CDR3, the DNA is TGTGCCAGTAGTTTTGACTTGTACGAGCAGTACTTC.

This clone was seen just once. The chain uses TRBV18 and TRBJ1-4, with 10 bases lining up with TRBD1. The CDR3 is 17 amino acids. Germline trimming cut 6 bases from V and 2 bases from J; bases unmatched to any gene: 9. The germline gives CDR1 KGHSH, CDR2 LQKENI. CDR3 amino acids: CASSTGTGDRTNEKLFF. CDR3 in DNA: TGTGCCAGCTCGACCGGGACAGGGGATCGCACTAATGAAAAACTGTTTTTT.

V usage is TRBV2 and J usage is TRBJ2-2; 11 nucleotides match TRBD1. CDR3 length: 16 residues. J gave up 1 base and V 4 bases, and 2 bases lay outside the gene matches. Germline V gene sequence: CDR1 SNHLY, CDR2 FYNNEI. CDR3 sequence (DNA): TGTGCCAGCAGTGCCGGGACAGGGGGGAACACCGGGGAGCTGTTTTTT. It codes for CASSAGTGGNTGELFF.

The J gene is TRBJ1-6, the V gene TRBV5-1, with TRBD1 matching 8 bases. V trimming: 0 bases; J trimming: 2 bases; junction bases outside the gene matches: 7. This CDR3 contains 18 residues. From germline, CDR1 is SGHRS and CDR2 YFSETQ. The CDR3 sequence: CASSLGSSGGAYNSPLHF. The CDR3 DNA follows: TGCGCCAGCAGCTTGGGGTCTTCAGGGGGCGCCTATAATTCACCCCTCCACTTT.

The chain has TRBV4-1 and TRBJ2-7, with D tentatively TRBD2 (5 bases). Trimming removed 8 bases at V and 5 bases at J, with 13 bases between. The CDR3 is made up of 12 amino acids. Germline V gives CDR1 MGHRA, CDR2 YSYEKL. The CDR3: CASSLEADEQYF. DNA for the CDR3: TGCGCCAGCTCACTAGAGGCTGACGAGCAGTACTTC.

This chain connects TRBV5-6 to TRBJ1-4; the D is unclear. The CDR3 contains 18 residues. The V gene's germline CDR1 is SGHDT and CDR2 YYEEEE. Trimming left V 1 base short and J 1 base short, with 17 bases between. CDR3 in DNA: TGTGCCAGCAGCTTGCTCATACAAAAGAATTTAACTAATGAAAAACTGTTTTTT. Its translation is CASSLLIQKNLTNEKLFF.

The chain employs TRBV27 and TRBJ1-2; TRBD1 matches 8 bases. The CDR3 consists of 15 residues. Germline V gene lookup returns CDR1 MNHEY and CDR2 SMNVEV (reference sequence). J lost 2 bases, V lost 6 bases, and 8 bases had no gene match. CDR3 sequence: CASRTPTGANYGYTF. The CDR3, as DNA: TGTGCCAGCAGAACCCCGACAGGGGCCAACTATGGCTACACCTTC.

The chain joins TRBV7-2 to TRBJ1-6; no definite D call. The CDR3 covers 14 residues. From germline, CDR1 is SGHTA and CDR2 FQGNSA. The germline V and J ends were trimmed by 7 bases and 1 base, with 8 bases remaining between them. CDR3 loop: CASTARSYNSPLHF. Written as DNA, the CDR3 is TGTGCCAGCACCGCTCGGTCCTATAATTCACCCCTCCACTTT.

V and J are TRBV7-8 and TRBJ2-7; 8 positions agree with TRBD2. Germline lookup yields CDR1 SGHVS and CDR2 FQNEAQ. J gave up 0 bases and V 4 bases, and 8 bases lay outside the gene matches. The CDR3 length is 16 residues. CDR3 in amino acids: CASSYPSGGLSYEQYF. CDR3 coding DNA: TGTGCCAGCAGCTACCCCAGCGGGGGACTCTCCTACGAGCAGTACTTC.

The CDR3 DNA reads as TGTGCCAGCAGCTTGGGACAGAGGAACACTGAAGCTTTCTTT. Protein: CASSLGQRNTEAFF. The rearrangement joins TRBV2 to TRBJ1-1; 7 bases are shared with TRBD1. The germline V gene has CDR1 SNHLY and CDR2 FYNNEI. The length of the CDR3 is 14 residues. V was clipped by 6 bases and J by 1 base; unmatched bases: 5.

The J gene is TRBJ2-5, the V gene TRBV9, with 9 bases fitting TRBD2. Germline V lookup: CDR1 SGDLS, CDR2 YYNGEE. The V segment lost 4 bases and the J segment 2 bases; nucleotides outside the gene matches: 6. There are 15 residues in the CDR3. This chain's CDR3 is CASSSLAGTQETQYF. In nucleotides, the CDR3 is TGTGCCAGCAGCTCCCTAGCGGGAACACAAGAGACCCAGTACTTC.

The chain employs TRBV7-9 and TRBJ2-3; TRBD1 matches at 9 bases. The CDR3 length is 15 residues. Germline V gene data show CDR1 as SEHNR and CDR2 as FQNEAQ (reference sequence). J lost 2 bases, V lost 5 bases, and 5 bases had no gene match. The CDR3, as DNA: TGTGCCAGCAGCGCCCGGGACAGGGCCACAGATACGCAGTATTTT. It encodes CASSARDRATDTQYF.

The chain is built from TRBV28 and TRBJ1-2, with 7 bases matching TRBD1. Germline CDR1 reads MDHEN; CDR2 reads SYDVKM. V lost 10 bases and J lost 4; bases outside the gene matches: 15. This CDR3 is 15 amino acids long. The CDR3 spells CATGTGATGVYGYTF. The CDR3 DNA is TGTGCCACAGGGACGGGAGCAACAGGGGTCTATGGCTACACCTTC.

This chain uses TRBV7-2 with TRBJ2-6, with TRBD1 identical over 11 bases. Germline lookup yields CDR1 SGHTA and CDR2 FQGNSA. The CDR3 is 17 residues long. V shed 5 bases, J shed 2 bases, and the junction held 5 bases outside the gene matches. CDR3 residues: CASSQRTGGAGANVLTF. The DNA of the CDR3 is TGTGCCAGCAGCCAAAGGACAGGGGGCGCTGGGGCCAACGTCCTGACTTTC. Combining the CDR3 with reference TRBV7-2 and TRBJ2-6 gives the whole variable domain GAGVSQSPSNKVTEKGKDVELRCDPISGHTALYWYRQSLGQGLEFLIYFQGNSAPDKSGLPSDRFSAERTGGSVSTLTIQRTQQEDSAVYLCASSQRTGGAGANVLTFGAGSRLTVL.

The rearrangement joins TRBV6-2 or TRBV6-3 to TRBJ1-5; D uncertain. V was trimmed by 1 base and J by 2 bases, leaving 9 bases between them. Per germline, CDR1 MNHEY and CDR2 SVGEGT. This CDR3 has 15 amino acids. The CDR3 region is CASSYFGVGNQPQHF. The CDR3 nucleotides are TGTGCCAGCAGTTACTTCGGTGTGGGCAATCAGCCCCAGCATTTT.

The rearrangement links TRBV12-3 or TRBV12-4 to TRBJ2-7; 10 bases are a match to TRBD1. V was pared by 5 bases and J by 3 bases, with 1 base of the junction left unmatched. The CDR3 sequence is 13 residues long. CDR3 region: CASSRTGGYEQYF. The CDR3 coding sequence is TGTGCCAGCAGTCGGACAGGGGGCTACGAGCAGTACTTC.

The rearrangement links TRBV10-2 to TRBJ2-5; 10 bases line up with TRBD2. The CDR3 sequence is 15 residues long. V lost 3 bases, J lost 2 bases, and 3 bases stayed unmatched. CDR1 WSHSY and CDR2 SAAADI come from the germline V gene. CDR3 in DNA: TGCGCCAGCAGTGACCCGACTAGCGGGCAAGAGACCCAGTACTTC. It codes for CASSDPTSGQETQYF.

The rearrangement uses TRBV10-1 and TRBJ1-1, with 8 bases lining up with TRBD1. CDR1 and CDR2 (germline): WNHNN, SYGVQD (reference sequence). This CDR3 region has 15 residues. Germline trimming cut 8 bases from V and 5 bases from J; bases unmatched to any gene: 13. CDR3 protein: CASLGQGERRTEAFF. CDR3 nucleotides: TGCGCCAGCCTCGGACAGGGAGAGCGTCGGACTGAAGCTTTCTTT.

Here the CDR3 reads CASSGEGRGTEAFF. The CDR3 region has the DNA TGCGCCAGCAGTGGGGAGGGTAGAGGCACTGAAGCTTTCTTT. The chain joins TRBV5-1 to TRBJ1-1; D is undetermined. CDR1 and CDR2 from the germline V gene are SGHRS and YFSETQ. The CDR3 contains 14 residues. Between the trimmed V and J ends, which lost 5 bases and 4 bases, there was a span of 15 bases.

The chain couples TRBV27 to TRBJ2-1; D possibly corresponds to TRBD2 (5 bases). V was trimmed by 7 bases and J by 3 bases, leaving 13 bases between them. This CDR3 is built from 14 residues. Germline V CDR1 and CDR2: MNHEY, SMNVEV (reference sequence). The CDR3 region is CASNIGRDYNEQFF. CDR3 coding DNA: TGTGCCAGCAACATTGGACGGGACTACAATGAGCAGTTCTTC.

The rearrangement joins TRBV28 to TRBJ1-6; 7 nucleotides agree with TRBD1. There are 16 residues in the CDR3. Germline V gene lookup returns CDR1 MDHEN and CDR2 SYDVKM. V lost 5 bases and J lost 3; bases outside the gene matches: 7. CDR3 sequence (DNA): TGTGCCAGCAGTCTATCGACAGGGAACTATAATTCACCCCTCCACTTT. This sequence encodes CASSLSTGNYNSPLHF.

The chain carries TRBV28 and TRBJ1-1, with D unresolved. The CDR3 has 14 residues. V was cut by 6 bases and J by 4 bases, with 15 bases left in between. Germline CDR1 is MDHEN and CDR2 is SYDVKM. This CDR3 reads CASSRTQFSTEAFF. The CDR3 bases are TGTGCCAGCAGCCGGACTCAATTTTCCACTGAAGCTTTCTTT. Combining the CDR3 with reference TRBV28 and TRBJ1-1 gives the whole variable domain DVKVTQSSRYLVKRTGEKVFLECVQDMDHENMFWYRQDPGLGLRLIYFSYDVKMKEKGDIPEGYSVSREKKERFSLILESASTNQTSMYLCASSRTQFSTEAFFGQGTRLTVV.

A few counts support this clone. V is TRBV28 and J is TRBJ1-1, with TRBD1 matching over 8 bases. CDR3 length: 15 amino acids. The V gene's germline CDR1 is MDHEN and CDR2 SYDVKM. V lost 3 bases and J lost 0; bases outside the gene matches: 3. The CDR3 bases are TGTGCCAGCAGTTTCCAGGGGGCTATGAACACTGAAGCTTTCTTT. Amino acid sequence: CASSFQGAMNTEAFF.

This clone has just one count. The chain carries TRBV12-3 or TRBV12-4 and TRBJ2-5; D unresolved. Trimming pared 3 bases from V and 5 bases from J, leaving 10 bases between. The CDR3 covers 13 residues. As DNA, the CDR3 is TGTGCCAGCAGTTTTGCGAGCTCGGAGACCCAGTACTTC. Translation: CASSFASSETQYF.

The gene calls are TRBV28 and TRBJ1-3; D is unclear. This CDR3 has 17 residues. Per the germline V gene, CDR1 is MDHEN and CDR2 is SYDVKM. Trimming took 5 bases from V and 1 from J, leaving 18 bases between them. CDR3 DNA: TGTGCCAGCAGTCTTTATCTAGACGGGAGATCTGGAAACACCATATATTTT. Translation: CASSLYLDGRSGNTIYF.

This sequence joins TRBV29-1 and TRBJ2-7, with 9 bases lining up with TRBD1. The V gene's germline CDR1 is SQVTM and CDR2 ANQGSEA. This CDR3 contains 12 residues. V was clipped by 7 bases and J by 3 bases; unmatched bases: 4. For the CDR3, the DNA is TGCAGCGCCTGGGGACAGGGCTACGAGCAGTACTTC. Protein: CSAWGQGYEQYF.